A selection of T cell receptor beta chains follows, all from one sample in a study of T cell repertoires in cytomegalovirus infection. TCRdb passed the reads through MiXCR, listing each CDR3 protein once. Here the sample spans fewer than 900,000 distinct CDR3 sequences, almost 30% being singletons. These receptors have no identified antigens. Sequencing was performed on cultured CD8+ T cells from PBMCs, taken from culture after CMV antigen stimulation. These receptors all stem from a human donor in good health (CMV status not recorded). Some clones in this sample may be carry-over from other donors' samples. CDR3s include the opening cysteine and the closing phenylalanine or tryptophan. The D gene is left open where the match is weak. Only some rows state a clone size, as once, few, many or a class for expanded clones.

size | D | J | V | DNA | CDR3
NA | NA | TRBJ1-2 | TRBV2 | TGTGCCAGCAGTGAAGCCAGGTACTATGGCTACACCTTC | CASSEARYYGYTF
many | NA | TRBJ2-5 | TRBV7-2 | TGTGCCAGCAGCTTAAATAACCGAGAGACCCAGTACTTC | CASSLNNRETQYF
once | TRBD1 | TRBJ1-1 | TRBV6-6 | TGTGCCAGCAACGCAGACAGGGCGAACACTGAAGCTTTCTTT | CASNADRANTEAFF
once | TRBD2 | TRBJ2-1 | TRBV7-3 | TGTGCCAGCAGCTTAGTGGGACTAGTGGGGGGGAAAGAGACTAAGAACAATGAGCAGTTCTTC | CASSLVGLVGGKETKNNEQFF
NA | TRBD1 | TRBJ2-3 | TRBV4-1 | TGTGCCAGCAGCCCTCAGGGGGAAGGGGATACGCAGTATTTT | CASSPQGEGDTQYF
many | TRBD1 | TRBJ2-3 | TRBV7-3 | TGTGCCAGCAGCACCTACGGACAGGAGAACACAGATACGCAGTATTTT | CASSTYGQENTDTQYF
NA | NA | TRBJ1-3 | TRBV20-1 | TGCAGTGCTAGAGCTTATTTCTCTGGAAACACCATATATTTT | CSARAYFSGNTIYF
NA | TRBD1 | TRBJ1-5 | TRBV27 | TGTGCCAGCAGAACTCGGACAGGGGATCAGCCCCAGCATTTT | CASRTRTGDQPQHF
few | TRBD2 | TRBJ2-3 | TRBV28 | TGTGCCAGCAGTCTACTAGCGGGGGGGCCCAACACAGATACGCAGTATTTT | CASSLLAGGPNTDTQYF
few | TRBD2 | TRBJ2-1 | TRBV5-6 | TGTGCCGGGGGTCGTGGGGGTAGCGGGGAAGACTTC | CAGGRGGSGEDF
NA | NA | TRBJ2-3 | TRBV18 | TGTGCCAGCTCACCCTGGAGCGGACACACAGATACGCAGTATTTT | CASSPWSGHTDTQYF
NA | TRBD1 | TRBJ1-1 | TRBV12-5 | TGTGCTAGTGGTTTCGGTCTGGGACAGGGCCTTGAAGCTTTCTTT | CASGFGLGQGLEAFF
many | TRBD2 | TRBJ2-1 | TRBV19 | TGTGCCAGCAGGGACTACCCAGGAGAAAATGAGCAGTTCTTC | CASRDYPGENEQFF
many | NA | TRBJ1-2 | TRBV28 | TGTGCCAGCAGTTTACCGACAGATTTTAACTATGGCTACACCTTC | CASSLPTDFNYGYTF
few | NA | TRBJ2-4 | TRBV7-4 | TGTGCCAGCAGCTCCCTCGGTGGGGGGATAGCCAAAAACATTCAGTACTTC | CASSSLGGGIAKNIQYF
NA | NA | TRBJ1-1 | TRBV7-6 | TGTGCCAGCAGCTCGGAAAATGAAGCTTTCTTT | CASSSENEAFF
NA | NA | TRBJ1-2 | TRBV7-4 | TGTGCCGGCAGCCTGGGACCTTATGGCTACACCTTC | CAGSLGPYGYTF
many | NA | TRBJ2-3 | TRBV7-2 | TGTGCCAGCAGCGCAGGGGTGAGGAGCACAGATACGCAGTATTTT | CASSAGVRSTDTQYF
NA | TRBD1 | TRBJ1-5 | TRBV29-1 | TGCAGCGTAGATACAGGGGAGGGCAATCAGCCCCAGCATTTT | CSVDTGEGNQPQHF
NA | NA | TRBJ2-2 | TRBV19 | TGTGCCAGTAGTACAGAGACAGAAAACACCGGGGAGCTGTTTTTT | CASSTETENTGELFF
NA | NA | TRBJ2-5 | TRBV5-1 | TGCGCCAGCAAATCTGGGCAAGAGACCCAGTACTTC | CASKSGQETQYF
few | NA | TRBJ2-1 | TRBV12-3/TRBV12-4 | TGTGCCAGCAGCCTCAGGGAAGGGGGAAATGAGCAGTTCTTC | CASSLREGGNEQFF
NA | NA | TRBJ2-1 | TRBV7-6 | TGTGCCAGCAGTTCTACCGGACTACCCAATGAGCAGTTCTTC | CASSSTGLPNEQFF
NA | NA | TRBJ1-1 | TRBV9 | TGTGCCAGCAGCGTAGTTTGGGACACTGAAGCTTTCTTT | CASSVVWDTEAFF
NA | NA | TRBJ2-5 | TRBV5-4 | TGTGCCAGCATGATCGGGGTTGAAGAGACCCAGTACTTC | CASMIGVEETQYF
many | NA | TRBJ2-3 | TRBV4-3 | TGCGCCAGCAGCCAAGGGACAGCCAGCACAGATACGCAGTATTTT | CASSQGTASTDTQYF
NA | NA | TRBJ2-7 | TRBV12-3/TRBV12-4 | TGTGCCAGCAGTAGGACTCCAGAAGAGCAGTACTTC | CASSRTPEEQYF
NA | TRBD2 | TRBJ2-1 | TRBV27 | TGTGCCAGCAGTTTACTAGCGGGGGGGTCCCCCGGTGAGCAGTTCTTC | CASSLLAGGSPGEQFF
few | TRBD1 | TRBJ1-6 | TRBV7-3 | TGTGCCAGCAGCTCGGACAGGAGCCCCTTCTATAATTCACCCCTCCACTTT | CASSSDRSPFYNSPLHF
many | NA | TRBJ2-5 | TRBV7-6 | TGTGCCAGCAGCTGGAGTGGGGAAGAGACCCAGTACTTC | CASSWSGEETQYF
few | NA | TRBJ1-3 | TRBV6-5 | TGTGCCAGCACTAAAACGTCTGGAAACACCATATATTTT | CASTKTSGNTIYF
once | NA | TRBJ2-3 | TRBV20-1 | TGCAGTGCTAGAGAAGGGGTGTGGGGCACAGATACGCAGTATTTT | CSAREGVWGTDTQYF
few | TRBD1 | TRBJ2-3 | TRBV7-2 | TGTGCCAGCAGCCATCGTCCCCCGGGACAGGGAGGTACAGATACGCAGTATTTT | CASSHRPPGQGGTDTQYF
many | TRBD1 | TRBJ2-1 | TRBV10-3 | TGTGCCATCAGAACCGGGACAGGTGACAATGAGCAGTTCTTC | CAIRTGTGDNEQFF
few | NA | TRBJ1-1 | TRBV4-2 | TGTGCCAGCAGCCAAGACCTATTGGACACTGAAGCTTTCTTT | CASSQDLLDTEAFF
few | NA | TRBJ2-5 | TRBV7-2 | TGTGCCAGCCGAGACCCTACTGTGCAGTACTTC | CASRDPTVQYF
many | NA | TRBJ2-3 | TRBV28 | TGTGCCAGCAGTTTGACCATAGATACGCAGTATTTT | CASSLTIDTQYF
few | TRBD1 | TRBJ2-1 | TRBV4-1 | TGCGCCAGCAGCTCGAGACAGGGGGCGCAAAATGAGCAGTTCTTC | CASSSRQGAQNEQFF
NA | TRBD2 | TRBJ2-1 | TRBV7-2 | TGTGCCAGCAGCCCCCTAGCGGGGGTTACTTCCTACAATGAGCAGTTCTTC | CASSPLAGVTSYNEQFF
once | NA | TRBJ2-3 | TRBV27 | TGTGCCAGCAGTTGGGGACTCCCGAGCACAGATACGCAGTATTTT | CASSWGLPSTDTQYF
few | TRBD2 | TRBJ2-1 | TRBV14 | TGTGCCAGCAGCCAAGATGCTAGCGGGGGGGGAAAAGAGCAGTTCTTC | CASSQDASGGGKEQFF